The clone carrying this TCR beta chain was observed once. Its antigen is still unknown. The table came from immunoSEQ multiplex PCR; TCRdb's copy has only in-frame clones and leaves some out. The table includes 75,000 to 100,000 clones, around 89% detected once. This entry belongs to a study of T cell responses to AZD1222 COVID-19 vaccine. Whole-study findings and limits: Donors skewed white British and female; clonal diversity was possibly underestimated. Spike was spanned by vaccine-associated CD4 TCRs, which were dominant at 160-218 and 743-854. Sampling that yielded the repertoires occurred only after the peak T cell response.

The V gene end was trimmed by 1 base and the J gene end by 5 bases; junction bases not matched to a gene: 7. Germline CDR1 is SGHNT and CDR2 is YENEEA. The CDR3 is 16 amino acids. The sequences come from peripheral blood, collected on day 0 of AZD1222 vaccination. The clonotype was recovered from an adult in good health. The chain links TRBV11-3 to TRBJ2-2; 7 bases agree with TRBD1. The CDR3 sequence is CASSLGTGQVTGELFF. The CDR3 DNA follows: TGTGCCAGCAGCTTAGGTACCGGACAGGTAACCGGGGAGCTGTTTTTT.